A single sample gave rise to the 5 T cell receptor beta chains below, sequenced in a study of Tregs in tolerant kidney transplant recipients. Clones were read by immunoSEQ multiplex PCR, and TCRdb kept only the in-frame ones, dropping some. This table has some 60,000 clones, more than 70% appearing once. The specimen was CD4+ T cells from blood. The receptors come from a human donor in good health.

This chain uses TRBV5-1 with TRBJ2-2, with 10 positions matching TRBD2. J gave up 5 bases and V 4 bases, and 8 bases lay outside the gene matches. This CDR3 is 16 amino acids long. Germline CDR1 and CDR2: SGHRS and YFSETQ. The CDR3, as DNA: TGCGCCAGCAGCCCCGGACTAGCGGCGACGACCGGGGAGCTGTTTTTT. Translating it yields CASSPGLAATTGELFF.

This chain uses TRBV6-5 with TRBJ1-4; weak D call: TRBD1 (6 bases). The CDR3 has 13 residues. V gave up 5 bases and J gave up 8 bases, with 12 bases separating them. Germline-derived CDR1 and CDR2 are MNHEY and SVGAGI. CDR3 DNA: TGTGCCAGCAGTCAGGGGTTCGAGGAAAAACTGTTTTTT. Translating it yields CASSQGFEEKLFF.

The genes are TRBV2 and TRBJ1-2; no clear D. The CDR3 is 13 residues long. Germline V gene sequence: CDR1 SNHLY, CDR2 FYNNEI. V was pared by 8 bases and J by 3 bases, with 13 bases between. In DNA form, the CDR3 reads TGTGCCAGCTTGAACTTGGGGTACTATGGCTACACCTTC. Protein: CASLNLGYYGYTF.

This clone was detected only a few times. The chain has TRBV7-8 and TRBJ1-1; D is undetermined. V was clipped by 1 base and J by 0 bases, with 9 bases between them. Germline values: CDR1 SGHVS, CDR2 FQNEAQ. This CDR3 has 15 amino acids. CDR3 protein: CASSLVTIVNTEAFF. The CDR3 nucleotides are TGTGCCAGCAGCTTAGTAACGATCGTGAACACTGAAGCTTTCTTT.

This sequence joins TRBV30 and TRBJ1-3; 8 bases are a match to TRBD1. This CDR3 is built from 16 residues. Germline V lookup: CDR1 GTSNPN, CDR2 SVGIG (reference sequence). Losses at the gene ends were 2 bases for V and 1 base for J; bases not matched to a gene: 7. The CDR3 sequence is CAWSKQGAFSGNTIYF. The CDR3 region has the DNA TGTGCCTGGAGTAAGCAGGGGGCTTTTTCTGGAAACACCATATATTTT.